Listed below are T cell receptor beta chains from one sample, sequenced in a study of early stage breast cancer tumors. Profiled with immunoSEQ multiplex PCR; TCRdb holds only in-frame clones, not every one. Of roughly 14,000 clones in the sample, around 85% were seen once. The specimen sequenced was normal breast tissue next to the tumor. These receptor sequences come from a person aged 25 to 39 with breast cancer. The CDR3 runs from the conserved cysteine through the conserved F or W. D genes are given only for firm matches. The size entry is marked missing in some rows and otherwise reads once, few, many or a size class.

clone size | D gene | J gene | V gene | CDR3 protein | CDR3 DNA
NA | NA | TRBJ1-1 | TRBV28 | CASSFLNTEAFF | TGTGCCAGCAGTTTCTTGAACACTGAAGCTTTCTTT
NA | TRBD1 | TRBJ1-1 | TRBV7-6 | CASSLISGGLHPYQAFF | TGTGCCAGCAGCCTAATTTCAGGGGGCCTCCACCCCTACCAAGCTTTCTTT
NA | TRBD1 | TRBJ1-2 | TRBV19 | CASGDRGTSGVYGYTF | TGTGCCAGTGGGGACAGGGGTACGTCGGGGGTCTATGGCTACACCTTC
NA | NA | TRBJ1-1 | TRBV7-3 | CASSAFFGVKAFF | TGTGCCAGCAGCGCCTTTTTTGGGGTTAAGGCTTTCTTT
NA | NA | TRBJ1-1 | TRBV2 | CASNPGTVAPGEAFF | TGTGCCAGCAACCCCGGGACTGTGGCCCCTGGGGAAGCTTTCTTT
NA | NA | TRBJ1-6 | TRBV7-2 | CASSLLNSPLHF | TGTGCCAGCAGCCTTCTCAATTCACCCCTCCACTTT
NA | NA | TRBJ2-7 | TRBV10-3 | CAISDVGRDYEQYF | TGTGCCATCAGTGATGTTGGACGGGATTACGAGCAGTACTTC
NA | TRBD2 | TRBJ2-5 | TRBV10-1 | CASRTGGPEETQYF | TGCGCCAGCAGAACGGGAGGGCCTGAGGAGACCCAGTACTTC
NA | TRBD2 | TRBJ2-4 | TRBV18 | CASSPGLAGGGENIQYF | TGTGCCAGCTCACCTGGACTAGCGGGAGGTGGCGAAAACATTCAGTACTTC
NA | NA | TRBJ1-2 | TRBV4-2 | CASSQVGNNYGYTF | TGTGCCAGCAGCCAAGTTGGGAACAACTATGGCTACACCTTC
few | NA | TRBJ2-1 | TRBV7-2 | CASSLTSGPYNEQFF | TGTGCCAGCAGCTTAACCTCGGGGCCTTACAATGAGCAGTTCTTC
once | NA | TRBJ1-6 | TRBV5-5 | CASSLEGRGISPLHF | TGTGCCAGCAGCTTGGAGGGCCGGGGAATTTCACCCCTCCACTTT
NA | TRBD1 | TRBJ1-1 | TRBV6-6 | CASSLGQGSTEAFF | TGTGCCAGCAGCCTGGGACAGGGGTCGACTGAAGCTTTCTTT
NA | NA | TRBJ1-6 | TRBV12-2 | CASRLERQWVFYNSPLHF | TGTGCAAGTCGCTTAGAACGACAGTGGGTTTTCTATAATTCACCCCTCCACTTT
NA | TRBD2 | TRBJ2-3 | TRBV7-6 | CASSLDGTSGRTSLTQYF | TGTGCCAGCAGCTTAGATGGGACTAGCGGGAGGACCTCCCTTACGCAGTATTTT
NA | TRBD1 | TRBJ1-2 | TRBV4-2 | CASSQDRTKPRQGGDYGYTF | TGTGCCAGCAGCCAAGATAGAACCAAGCCCCGACAGGGGGGGGACTATGGCTACACCTTC
NA | NA | TRBJ2-1 | TRBV25-1 | CASSGPGGLSYNEQFF | TGTGCCAGCAGTGGCCCCGGGGGCCTCTCCTACAATGAGCAGTTCTTC
NA | NA | TRBJ1-2 | TRBV7-2 | CASSPRDANYGYTF | TGTGCCAGCAGCCCAAGGGACGCTAACTATGGCTACACCTTC
NA | NA | TRBJ2-3 | TRBV27 | CASARLGDRDTQYF | TGTGCCAGCGCTCGCCTAGGGGATCGAGATACGCAGTATTTT
NA | NA | TRBJ1-1 | TRBV28 | CASYQRENTEAFF | TGTGCCAGCTACCAAAGGGAAAACACTGAAGCTTTCTTT
few | NA | TRBJ1-5 | TRBV4-2 | CASSPGLMNQPQHF | TGTGCCAGCAGCCCGGGCCTAATGAATCAGCCCCAGCATTTT
NA | NA | TRBJ1-1 | TRBV19 | CASSLRQTNTEAFF | TGTGCCAGTAGTCTGAGGCAAACGAACACTGAAGCTTTCTTT
NA | NA | TRBJ2-2 | TRBV10-2 | CASSESGQYTGELFF | TGCGCCAGCAGTGAGTCGGGGCAATACACCGGGGAGCTGTTTTTT
once | NA | TRBJ2-7 | TRBV30 | CAWNRQSAYEQYF | TGTGCCTGGAACCGGCAGTCCGCCTACGAGCAGTACTTC
few | TRBD1 | TRBJ2-7 | TRBV10-3 | CAISTRGQDEQYF | TGTGCCATCAGTACGAGGGGGCAGGACGAGCAGTACTTC
NA | TRBD2 | TRBJ2-7 | TRBV7-2 | CASSRRGSGSFEQYF | TGTGCCAGCAGCCGTCGGGGTAGCGGGAGCTTCGAGCAGTACTTC
NA | NA | TRBJ1-2 | TRBV6-5 | CASTGGLNYGYTF | TGTGCCAGCACGGGGGGGCTGAACTATGGCTACACCTTC